A single sample is the source of the 7 T cell receptor beta chains below, sequenced in a study of blood T cell repertoires in COVID-19. The assay was immunoSEQ multiplex PCR, and TCRdb's table has in-frame clones only and misses some. The table lists some 43,000 clones, over 80% of them singletons, with 4.7% in the top ten. The sample comprised peripheral blood. Receptor source: a human donor in a cohort sampled during active COVID-19.

The chain carries TRBV4-3 and TRBJ2-7; 15 bases align to TRBD2. V gave up 4 bases and J gave up 6 bases; unmatched junction bases: 1. From germline, CDR1 is LGHNA and CDR2 YSLEER. The CDR3 is 14 amino acids. The CDR3 DNA reads TGCGCCAGCAGCCGGGGACTAGCGGGAGGCGAGCAGTACTTC. It translates to CASSRGLAGGEQYF.

The V gene is TRBV3-1 (or the pseudogene TRBV3-2), the J gene TRBJ2-1, with D tentatively TRBD1 (6 bases). This CDR3 region has 16 residues. In germline, CDR1 is LGHDT, CDR2 YNNKEL (reference sequence). The germline V and J ends were trimmed by 2 bases and 9 bases, with 20 bases remaining between them. The chain's CDR3 is CASSQQGLRQRAEQFF. CDR3 sequence (DNA): TGTGCCAGCAGCCAACAGGGGTTGCGGCAACGGGCTGAGCAGTTCTTC.

The chain is built from TRBV10-2 and TRBJ1-1; D uncertain. V lost 6 bases and J lost 0, with 8 bases in between. The germline gives CDR1 WSHSY, CDR2 SAAADI. The CDR3 has 13 residues. In DNA form, the CDR3 reads TGCGCCAGCAGCCTTACACTGAACACTGAAGCTTTCTTT. The encoded protein is CASSLTLNTEAFF.

V gene TRBV4-3 combines with J gene TRBJ1-1, with a tentative D call TRBD1 (5 bases). This CDR3 is 13 amino acids long. V was trimmed by 4 bases and J by 1 base, leaving 7 bases between them. Germline V CDR1 and CDR2: LGHNA, YSLEER. The CDR3 DNA is TGCGCCAGCAGCCGCGGGGGGAACACTGAAGCTTTCTTT. Translation: CASSRGGNTEAFF.

The rearrangement joins TRBV2 to TRBJ1-4; 7 nucleotides align to TRBD1. J was trimmed by 4 bases and V by 6 bases; bases with no gene match: 5. CDR1 SNHLY and CDR2 FYNNEI come from the germline V gene. The CDR3 runs to 14 residues. CDR3 bases: TGTGCCAGCAGAAAGACAGGGATTAATGAAAAACTGTTTTTT. Translation gives CASRKTGINEKLFF.

This sequence joins TRBV28 and TRBJ2-5, with no clear D. V lost 1 base and J lost 5, with 8 bases in between. Germline V gene lookup returns CDR1 MDHEN and CDR2 SYDVKM. The CDR3 contains 13 residues. The CDR3 nucleotides are TGTGCCAGCAGTTTATTAAGTGGCGAGACCCAGTACTTC. Residues: CASSLLSGETQYF.

The chain employs TRBV10-2 and TRBJ2-1; 9 bases fit TRBD1. The trim removed 6 bases at V and 8 bases at J, leaving 2 bases unmatched. The CDR3 is 12 residues long. Germline V lookup: CDR1 WSHSY, CDR2 SAAADI. The CDR3 here is CASRQGADEQFF. In nucleotides, the CDR3 is TGCGCCAGCAGACAGGGGGCTGATGAGCAGTTCTTC.